The present TCR beta chain was sequenced within a study of shared clonotypes between healthy human individuals. In the study overall: CD4 naive and memory got three plates each, CD8 naive two, CD8 memory one. General observations from the study: Larger estimated richness was generally seen in naive subsets than in memory subsets.

Clones were read by immunoSEQ multiplex PCR, and TCRdb kept only the in-frame ones, dropping some. The repertoire includes hundreds of thousands of clones, roughly 98% of them detected once, and approximately 0.33% sits in the top ten. Germline values: CDR1 MDHEN, CDR2 SYDVKM. The CDR3 is 15 residues long. The V segment lost 5 bases and the J segment 2 bases; nucleotides outside the gene matches: 7. On this clone: Antigen unknown.

Naive-designated CD8 cells lacked CD45RO, were positively enriched for CCR7, and omitted terminally differentiated effector memory CD45RA+ cells. The donors, healthy adults who were HIV-negative, had experienced no recent acute infections or vaccinations. Each sample came from a Caucasian adult donor living in Nashville, Tennessee. The J gene is TRBJ2-3, the V gene TRBV28; 7 nucleotides line up with TRBD2. The sample comprised naive CD8+ T cells sorted from blood. This sequence originates from a man aged 30 to 39 in good health. The CDR3 DNA reads as TGTGCCAGCAGTATTGAGCGGGGACCCACAGATACGCAGTATTTT. Protein: CASSIERGPTDTQYF. The variable domain in full, completed from reference TRBV28 and TRBJ2-3, reads DVKVTQSSRYLVKRTGEKVFLECVQDMDHENMFWYRQDPGLGLRLIYFSYDVKMKEKGDIPEGYSVSREKKERFSLILESASTNQTSMYLCASSIERGPTDTQYFGPGTRLTVL.